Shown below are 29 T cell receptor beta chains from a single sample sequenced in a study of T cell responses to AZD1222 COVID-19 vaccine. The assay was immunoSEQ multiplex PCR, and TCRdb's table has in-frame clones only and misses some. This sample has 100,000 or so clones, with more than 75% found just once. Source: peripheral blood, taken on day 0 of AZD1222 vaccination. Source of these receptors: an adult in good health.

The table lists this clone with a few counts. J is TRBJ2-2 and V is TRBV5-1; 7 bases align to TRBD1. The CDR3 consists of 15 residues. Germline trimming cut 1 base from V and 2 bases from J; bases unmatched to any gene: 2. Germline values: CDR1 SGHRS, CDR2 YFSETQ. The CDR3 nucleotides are TGCGCCAGCAGCTTGACAGGGGCTAACACCGGGGAGCTGTTTTTT. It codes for CASSLTGANTGELFF.

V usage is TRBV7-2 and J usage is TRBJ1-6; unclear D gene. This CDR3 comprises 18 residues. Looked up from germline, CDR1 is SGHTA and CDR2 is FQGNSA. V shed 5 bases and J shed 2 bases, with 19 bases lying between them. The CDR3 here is CASSHPRLLPTYNSPLHF. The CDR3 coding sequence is TGTGCCAGCAGCCATCCTCGACTACTCCCGACCTATAATTCACCCCTCCACTTT.

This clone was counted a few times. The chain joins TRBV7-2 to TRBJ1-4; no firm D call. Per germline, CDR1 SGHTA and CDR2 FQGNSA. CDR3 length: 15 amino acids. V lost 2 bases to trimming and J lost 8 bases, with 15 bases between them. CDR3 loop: CASSLFREPGEKLFF. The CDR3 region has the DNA TGTGCCAGCAGCTTATTCAGAGAGCCGGGCGAAAAACTGTTTTTT.

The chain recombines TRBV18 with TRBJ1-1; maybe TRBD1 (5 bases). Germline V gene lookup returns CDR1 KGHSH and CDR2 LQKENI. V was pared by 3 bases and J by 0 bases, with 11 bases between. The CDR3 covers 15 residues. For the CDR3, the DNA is TGTGCCAGCTCACCTTCGGGACGGGTGAACACTGAAGCTTTCTTT. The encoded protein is CASSPSGRVNTEAFF.

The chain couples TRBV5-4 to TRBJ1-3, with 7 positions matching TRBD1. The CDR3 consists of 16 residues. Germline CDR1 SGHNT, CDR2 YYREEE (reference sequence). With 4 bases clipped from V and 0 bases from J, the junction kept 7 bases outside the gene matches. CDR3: CASSVGRDSSGNTIYF. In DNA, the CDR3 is TGTGCCAGCAGCGTAGGGCGGGACAGCTCTGGAAACACCATATATTTT.

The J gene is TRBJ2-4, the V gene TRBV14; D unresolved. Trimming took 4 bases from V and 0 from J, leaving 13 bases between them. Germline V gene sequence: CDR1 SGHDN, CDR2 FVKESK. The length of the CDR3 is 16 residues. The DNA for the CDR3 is TGTGCCAGCAGCCTTGGGCAAAGTCTAGCCAAAAACATTCAGTACTTC. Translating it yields CASSLGQSLAKNIQYF.

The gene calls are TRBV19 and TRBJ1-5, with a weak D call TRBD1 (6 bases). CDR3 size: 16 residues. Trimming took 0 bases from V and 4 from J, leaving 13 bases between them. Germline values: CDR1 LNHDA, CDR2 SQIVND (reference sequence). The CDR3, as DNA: TGTGCCAGTAGTATAGATTCCAGGGGAGGTAATCAGCCCCAGCATTTT. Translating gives CASSIDSRGGNQPQHF.

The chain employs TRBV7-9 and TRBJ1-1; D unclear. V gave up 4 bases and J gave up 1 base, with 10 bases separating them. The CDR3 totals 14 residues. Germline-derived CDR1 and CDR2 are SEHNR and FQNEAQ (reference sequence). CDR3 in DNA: TGTGCCAGCAGCTCCCCCCTAGGGAACACTGAAGCTTTCTTT. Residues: CASSSPLGNTEAFF. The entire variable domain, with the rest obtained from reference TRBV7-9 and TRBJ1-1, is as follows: DTGVSQNPRHKITKRGQNVTFRCDPISEHNRLYWYRQTLGQGPEFLTYFQNEAQLEKSRLLSDRFSAERPKGSFSTLEIQRTEQGDSAMYLCASSSPLGNTEAFFGQGTRLTVV.

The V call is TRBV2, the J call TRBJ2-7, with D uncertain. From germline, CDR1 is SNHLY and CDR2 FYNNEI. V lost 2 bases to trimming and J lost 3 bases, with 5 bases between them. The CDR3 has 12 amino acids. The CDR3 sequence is CASSEYFYEQYF. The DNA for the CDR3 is TGTGCCAGCAGTGAATATTTCTACGAGCAGTACTTC. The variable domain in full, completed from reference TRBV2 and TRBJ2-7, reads EPEVTQTPSHQVTQMGQEVILRCVPISNHLYFYWYRQILGQKVEFLVSFYNNEISEKSEIFDDQFSVERPDGSNFTLKIRSTKLEDSAMYFCASSEYFYEQYFGPGTRLTVT.

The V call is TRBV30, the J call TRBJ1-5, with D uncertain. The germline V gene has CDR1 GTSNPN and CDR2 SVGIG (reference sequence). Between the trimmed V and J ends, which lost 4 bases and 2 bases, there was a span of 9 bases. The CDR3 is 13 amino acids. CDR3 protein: CAWTTGGNQPQHF. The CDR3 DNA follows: TGTGCCTGGACCACCGGGGGCAATCAGCCCCAGCATTTT.

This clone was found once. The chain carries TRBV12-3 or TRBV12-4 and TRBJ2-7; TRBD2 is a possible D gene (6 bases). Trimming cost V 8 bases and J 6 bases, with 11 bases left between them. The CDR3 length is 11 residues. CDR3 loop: CASGGAGEQYF. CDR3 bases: TGTGCCAGCGGAGGGGCCGGCGAGCAGTACTTC.

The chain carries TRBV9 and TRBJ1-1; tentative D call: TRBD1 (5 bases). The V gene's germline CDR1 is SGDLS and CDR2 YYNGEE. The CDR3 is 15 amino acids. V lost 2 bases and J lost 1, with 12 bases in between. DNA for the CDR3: TGTGCCAGCAGCGTTGGGACGTTGGGGAACACTGAAGCTTTCTTT. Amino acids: CASSVGTLGNTEAFF.

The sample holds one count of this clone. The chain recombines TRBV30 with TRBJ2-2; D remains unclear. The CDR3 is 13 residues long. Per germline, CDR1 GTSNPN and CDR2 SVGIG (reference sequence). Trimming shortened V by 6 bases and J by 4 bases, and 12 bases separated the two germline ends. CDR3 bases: TGTGCCTGTACCTACAGTGTCACCGGGGAGCTGTTTTTT. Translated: CACTYSVTGELFF. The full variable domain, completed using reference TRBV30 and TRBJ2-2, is SQTIHQWPATLVQPVGSPLSLECTVEGTSNPNLYWYRQAAGRGLQLLFYSVGIGQISSEVPQNLSASRPQDRQFILSSKKLLLSDSGFYLCACTYSVTGELFFGEGSRLTVL.

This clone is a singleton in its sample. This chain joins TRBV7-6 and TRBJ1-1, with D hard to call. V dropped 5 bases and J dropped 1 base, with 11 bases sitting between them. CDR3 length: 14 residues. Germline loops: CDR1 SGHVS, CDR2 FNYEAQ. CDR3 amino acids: CASSPGPRNTEAFF. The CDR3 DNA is TGTGCCAGCAGCCCTGGACCGCGGAACACTGAAGCTTTCTTT.

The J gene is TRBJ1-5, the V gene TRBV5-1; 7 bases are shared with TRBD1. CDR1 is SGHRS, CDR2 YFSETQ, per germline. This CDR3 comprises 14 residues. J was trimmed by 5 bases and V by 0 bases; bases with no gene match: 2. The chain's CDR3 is CASSLEGGDQPQHF. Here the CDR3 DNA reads TGCGCCAGCAGCTTGGAAGGGGGCGATCAGCCCCAGCATTTT.

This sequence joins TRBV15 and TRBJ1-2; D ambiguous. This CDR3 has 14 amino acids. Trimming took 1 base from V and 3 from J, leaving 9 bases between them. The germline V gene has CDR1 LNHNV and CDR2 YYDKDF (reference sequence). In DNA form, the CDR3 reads TGTGCCACCAGCAGAGGGGGAAGTTACTATGGCTACACCTTC. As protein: CATSRGGSYYGYTF.

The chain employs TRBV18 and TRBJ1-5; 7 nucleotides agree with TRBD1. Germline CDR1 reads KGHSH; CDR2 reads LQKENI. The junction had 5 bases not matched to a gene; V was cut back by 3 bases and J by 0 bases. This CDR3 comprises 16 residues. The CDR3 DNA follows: TGTGCCAGCTCACCCCAGACAGGGCTTAGCAATCAGCCCCAGCATTTT. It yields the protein CASSPQTGLSNQPQHF. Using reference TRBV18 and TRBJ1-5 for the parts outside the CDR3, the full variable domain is NAGVMQNPRHLVRRRGQEARLRCSPMKGHSHVYWYRQLPEEGLKFMVYLQKENIIDESGMPKERFSAEFPKEGPSILRIQQVVRGDSAAYFCASSPQTGLSNQPQHFGDGTRLSIL.

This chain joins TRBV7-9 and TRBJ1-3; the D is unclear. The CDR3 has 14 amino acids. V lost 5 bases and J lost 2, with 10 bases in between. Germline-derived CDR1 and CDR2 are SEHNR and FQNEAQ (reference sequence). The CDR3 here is CASSPDIPGNTIYF. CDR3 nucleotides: TGTGCCAGCAGCCCCGACATACCTGGAAACACCATATATTTT.

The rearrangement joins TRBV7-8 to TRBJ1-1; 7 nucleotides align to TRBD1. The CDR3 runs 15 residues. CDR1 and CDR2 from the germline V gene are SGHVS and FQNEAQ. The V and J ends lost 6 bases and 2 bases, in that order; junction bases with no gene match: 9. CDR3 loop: CASRPGTASNTEAFF. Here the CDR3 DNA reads TGTGCCAGCAGGCCCGGGACAGCAAGTAACACTGAAGCTTTCTTT.

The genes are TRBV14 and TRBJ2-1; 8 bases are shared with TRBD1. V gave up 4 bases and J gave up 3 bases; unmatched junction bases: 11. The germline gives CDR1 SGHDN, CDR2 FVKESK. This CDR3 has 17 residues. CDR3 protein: CASSRDRFYGGYNEQFF. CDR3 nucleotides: TGTGCCAGCAGCCGGGACAGGTTCTACGGGGGCTACAATGAGCAGTTCTTC.

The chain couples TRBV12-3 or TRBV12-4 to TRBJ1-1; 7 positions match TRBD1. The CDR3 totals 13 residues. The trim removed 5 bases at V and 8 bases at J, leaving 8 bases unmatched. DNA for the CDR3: TGTGCCAGCAGTCTCTACAGGGGCGTGGAAGCTTTCTTT. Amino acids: CASSLYRGVEAFF.

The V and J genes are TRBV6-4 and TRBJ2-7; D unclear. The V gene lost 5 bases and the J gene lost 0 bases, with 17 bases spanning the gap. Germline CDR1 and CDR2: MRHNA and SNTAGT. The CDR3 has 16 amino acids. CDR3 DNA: TGTGCCAGCAGTCCCGAGGTGGGGATGAGCTCCTACGAGCAGTACTTC. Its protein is CASSPEVGMSSYEQYF.

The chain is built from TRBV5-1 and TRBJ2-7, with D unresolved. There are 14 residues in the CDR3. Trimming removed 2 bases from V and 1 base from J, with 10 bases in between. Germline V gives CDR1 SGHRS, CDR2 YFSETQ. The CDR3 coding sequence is TGCGCCAGCAGCTTTACCCTCCTATCCTACGAGCAGTACTTC. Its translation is CASSFTLLSYEQYF.

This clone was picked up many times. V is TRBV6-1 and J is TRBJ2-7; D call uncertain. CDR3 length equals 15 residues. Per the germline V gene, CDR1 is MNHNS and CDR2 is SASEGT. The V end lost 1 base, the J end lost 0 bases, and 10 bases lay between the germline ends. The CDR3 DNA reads TGTGCCAGCAGTGAAGACATGGCAAGCTCCTACGAGCAGTACTTC. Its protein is CASSEDMASSYEQYF.

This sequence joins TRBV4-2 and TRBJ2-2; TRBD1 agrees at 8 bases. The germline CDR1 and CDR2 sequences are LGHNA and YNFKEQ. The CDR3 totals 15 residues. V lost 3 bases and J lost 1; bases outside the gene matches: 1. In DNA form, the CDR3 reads TGTGCCAGCAGCCACGGGACAGGGAACACCGGGGAGCTGTTTTTT. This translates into CASSHGTGNTGELFF.

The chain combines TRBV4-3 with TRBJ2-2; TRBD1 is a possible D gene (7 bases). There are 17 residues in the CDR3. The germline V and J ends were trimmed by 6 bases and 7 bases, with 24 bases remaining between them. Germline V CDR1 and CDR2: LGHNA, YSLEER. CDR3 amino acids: CASSLGGQPGNSGELFF. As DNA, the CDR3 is TGCGCCAGCAGTCTCGGGGGACAGCCGGGGAATAGCGGGGAGCTGTTTTTT.

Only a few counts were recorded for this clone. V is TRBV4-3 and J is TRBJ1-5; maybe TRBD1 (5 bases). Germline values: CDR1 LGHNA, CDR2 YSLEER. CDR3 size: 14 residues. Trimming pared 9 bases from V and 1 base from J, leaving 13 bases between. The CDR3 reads CASIRDFSNQPQHF. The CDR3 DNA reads TGCGCCAGTATCAGGGATTTCAGCAATCAGCCCCAGCATTTT.

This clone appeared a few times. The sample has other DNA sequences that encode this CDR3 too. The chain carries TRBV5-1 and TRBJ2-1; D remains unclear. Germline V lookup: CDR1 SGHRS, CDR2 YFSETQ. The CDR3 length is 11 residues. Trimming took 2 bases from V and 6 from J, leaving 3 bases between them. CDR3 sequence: CASSLSNEQFF. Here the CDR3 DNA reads TGCGCCAGCAGCTTATCCAATGAGCAGTTCTTC.

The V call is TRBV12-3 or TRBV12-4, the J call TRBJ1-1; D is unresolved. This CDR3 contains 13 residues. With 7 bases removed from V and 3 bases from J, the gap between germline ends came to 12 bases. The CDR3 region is CASIRMGDTEAFF. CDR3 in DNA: TGTGCCAGCATCAGGATGGGAGACACTGAAGCTTTCTTT.